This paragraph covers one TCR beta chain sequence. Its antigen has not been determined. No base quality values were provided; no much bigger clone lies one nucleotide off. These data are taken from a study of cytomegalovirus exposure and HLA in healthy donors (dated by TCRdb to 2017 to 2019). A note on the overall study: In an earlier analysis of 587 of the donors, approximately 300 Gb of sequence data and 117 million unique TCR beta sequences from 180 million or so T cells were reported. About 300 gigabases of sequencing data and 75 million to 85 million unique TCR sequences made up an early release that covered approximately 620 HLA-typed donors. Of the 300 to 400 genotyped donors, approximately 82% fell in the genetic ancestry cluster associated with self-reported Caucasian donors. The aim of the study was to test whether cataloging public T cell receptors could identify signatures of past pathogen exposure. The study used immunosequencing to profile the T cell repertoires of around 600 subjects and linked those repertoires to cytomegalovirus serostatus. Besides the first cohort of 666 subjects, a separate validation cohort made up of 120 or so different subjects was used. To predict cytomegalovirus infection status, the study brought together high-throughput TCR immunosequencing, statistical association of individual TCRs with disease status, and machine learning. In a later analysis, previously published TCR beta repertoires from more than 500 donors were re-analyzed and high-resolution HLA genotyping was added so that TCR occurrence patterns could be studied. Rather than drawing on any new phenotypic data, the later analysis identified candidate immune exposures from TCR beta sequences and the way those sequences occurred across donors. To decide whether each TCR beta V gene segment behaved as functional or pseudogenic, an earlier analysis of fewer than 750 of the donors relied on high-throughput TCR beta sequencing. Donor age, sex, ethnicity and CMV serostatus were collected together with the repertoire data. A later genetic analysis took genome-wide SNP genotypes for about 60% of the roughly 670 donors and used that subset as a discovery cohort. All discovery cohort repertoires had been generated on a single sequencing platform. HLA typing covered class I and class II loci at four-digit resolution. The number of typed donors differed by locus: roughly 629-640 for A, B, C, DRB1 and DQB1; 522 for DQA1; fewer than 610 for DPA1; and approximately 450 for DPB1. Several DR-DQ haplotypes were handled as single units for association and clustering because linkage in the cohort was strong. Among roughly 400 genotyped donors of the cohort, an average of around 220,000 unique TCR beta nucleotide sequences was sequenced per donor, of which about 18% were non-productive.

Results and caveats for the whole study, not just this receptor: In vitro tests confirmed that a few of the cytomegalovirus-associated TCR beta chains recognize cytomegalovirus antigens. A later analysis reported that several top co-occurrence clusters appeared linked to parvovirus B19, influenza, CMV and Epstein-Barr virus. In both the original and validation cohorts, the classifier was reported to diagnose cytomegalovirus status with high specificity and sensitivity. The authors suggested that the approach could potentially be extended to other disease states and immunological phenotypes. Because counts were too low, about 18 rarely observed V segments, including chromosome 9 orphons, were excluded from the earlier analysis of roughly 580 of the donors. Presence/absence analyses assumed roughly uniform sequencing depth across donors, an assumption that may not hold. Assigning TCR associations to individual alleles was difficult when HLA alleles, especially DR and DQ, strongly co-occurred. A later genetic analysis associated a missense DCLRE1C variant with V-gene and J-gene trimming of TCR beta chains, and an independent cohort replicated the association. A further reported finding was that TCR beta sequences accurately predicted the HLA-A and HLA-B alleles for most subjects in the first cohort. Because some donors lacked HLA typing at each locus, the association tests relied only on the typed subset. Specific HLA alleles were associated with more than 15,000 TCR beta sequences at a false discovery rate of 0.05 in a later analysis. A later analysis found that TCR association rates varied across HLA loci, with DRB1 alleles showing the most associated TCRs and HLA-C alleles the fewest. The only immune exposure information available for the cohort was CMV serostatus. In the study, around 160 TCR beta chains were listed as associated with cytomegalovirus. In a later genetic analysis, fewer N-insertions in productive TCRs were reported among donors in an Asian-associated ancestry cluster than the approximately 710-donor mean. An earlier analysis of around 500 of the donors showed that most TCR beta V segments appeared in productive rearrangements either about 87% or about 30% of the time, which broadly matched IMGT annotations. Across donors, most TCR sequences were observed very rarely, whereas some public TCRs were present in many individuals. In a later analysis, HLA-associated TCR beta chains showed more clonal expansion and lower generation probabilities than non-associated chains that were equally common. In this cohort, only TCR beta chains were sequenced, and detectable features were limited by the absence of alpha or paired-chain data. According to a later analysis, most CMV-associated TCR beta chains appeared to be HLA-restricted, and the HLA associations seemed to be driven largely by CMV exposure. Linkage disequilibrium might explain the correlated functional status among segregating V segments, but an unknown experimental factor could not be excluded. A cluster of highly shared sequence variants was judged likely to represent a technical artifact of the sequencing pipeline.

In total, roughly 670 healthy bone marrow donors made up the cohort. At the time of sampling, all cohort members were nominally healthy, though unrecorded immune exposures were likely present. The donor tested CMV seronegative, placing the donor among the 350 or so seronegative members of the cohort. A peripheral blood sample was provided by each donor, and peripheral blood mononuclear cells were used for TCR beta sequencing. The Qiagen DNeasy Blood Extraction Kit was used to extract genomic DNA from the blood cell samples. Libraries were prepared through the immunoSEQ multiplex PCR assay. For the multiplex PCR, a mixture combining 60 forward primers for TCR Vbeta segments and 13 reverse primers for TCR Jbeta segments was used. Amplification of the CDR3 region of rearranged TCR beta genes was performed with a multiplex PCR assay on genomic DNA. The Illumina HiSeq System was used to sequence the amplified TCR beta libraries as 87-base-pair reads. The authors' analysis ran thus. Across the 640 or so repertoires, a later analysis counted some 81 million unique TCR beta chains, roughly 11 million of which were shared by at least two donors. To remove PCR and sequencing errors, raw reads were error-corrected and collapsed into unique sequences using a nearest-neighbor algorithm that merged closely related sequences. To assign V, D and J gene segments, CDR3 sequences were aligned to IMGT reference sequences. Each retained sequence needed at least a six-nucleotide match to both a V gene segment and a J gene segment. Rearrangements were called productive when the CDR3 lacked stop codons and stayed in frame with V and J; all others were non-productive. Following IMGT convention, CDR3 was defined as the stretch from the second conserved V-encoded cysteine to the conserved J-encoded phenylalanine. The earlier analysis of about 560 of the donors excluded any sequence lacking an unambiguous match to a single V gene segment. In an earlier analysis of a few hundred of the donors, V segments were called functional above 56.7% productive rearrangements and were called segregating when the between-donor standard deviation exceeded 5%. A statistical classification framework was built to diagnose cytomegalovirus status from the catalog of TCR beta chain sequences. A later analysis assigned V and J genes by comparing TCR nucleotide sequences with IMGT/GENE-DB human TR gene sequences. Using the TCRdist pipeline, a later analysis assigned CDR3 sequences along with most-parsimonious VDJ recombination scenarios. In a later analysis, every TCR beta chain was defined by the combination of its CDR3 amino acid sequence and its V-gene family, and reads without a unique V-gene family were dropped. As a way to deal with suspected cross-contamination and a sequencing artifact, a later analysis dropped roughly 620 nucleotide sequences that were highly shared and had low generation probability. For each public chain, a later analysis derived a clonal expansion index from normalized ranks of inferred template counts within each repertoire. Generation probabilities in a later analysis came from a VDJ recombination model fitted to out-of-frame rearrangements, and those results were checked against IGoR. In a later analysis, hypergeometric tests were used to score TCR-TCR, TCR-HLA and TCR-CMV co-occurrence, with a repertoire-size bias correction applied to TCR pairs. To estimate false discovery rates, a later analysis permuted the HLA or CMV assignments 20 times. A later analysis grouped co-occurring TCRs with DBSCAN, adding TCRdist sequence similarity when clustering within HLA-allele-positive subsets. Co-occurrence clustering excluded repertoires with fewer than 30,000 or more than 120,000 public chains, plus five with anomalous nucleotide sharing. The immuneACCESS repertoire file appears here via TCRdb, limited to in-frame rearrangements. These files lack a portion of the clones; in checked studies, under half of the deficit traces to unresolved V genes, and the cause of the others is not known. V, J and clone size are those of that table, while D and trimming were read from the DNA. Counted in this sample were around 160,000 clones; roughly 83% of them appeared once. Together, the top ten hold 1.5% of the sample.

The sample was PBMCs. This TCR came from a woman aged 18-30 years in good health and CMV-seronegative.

The nucleotide sequence is given as TGCGCCAGCCAATACCGTAGGGGGTACTCTGGGGCCAACGTCCTGACTTTC. It translates as CASQYRRGYSGANVLTF. Recombination linked TRBV5-1 to TRBJ2-6; TRBD1 is possibly the D segment (6 matching bases). The V and J ends are trimmed by 7 bases and 0 bases, leaving 17 bases between them. From the cysteine up to the phenylalanine, the CDR3 has a length of 17 residues. The DNA shown is the 51-base CDR3, in frame from base 1. From a lookup of the germline V gene, CDR1 and CDR2 are SGHRS and YFSETQ.